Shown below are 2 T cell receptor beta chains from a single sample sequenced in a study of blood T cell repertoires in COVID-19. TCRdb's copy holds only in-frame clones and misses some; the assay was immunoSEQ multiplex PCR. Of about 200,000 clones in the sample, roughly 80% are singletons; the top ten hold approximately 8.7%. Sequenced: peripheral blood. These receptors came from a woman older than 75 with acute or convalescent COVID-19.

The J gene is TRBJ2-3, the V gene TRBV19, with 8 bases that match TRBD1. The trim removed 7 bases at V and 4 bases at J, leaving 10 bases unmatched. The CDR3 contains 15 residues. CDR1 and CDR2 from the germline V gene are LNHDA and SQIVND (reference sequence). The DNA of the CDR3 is TGTGCCAGTACCGAGGACAGGGCCCCCTCAGATACGCAGTATTTT. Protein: CASTEDRAPSDTQYF.

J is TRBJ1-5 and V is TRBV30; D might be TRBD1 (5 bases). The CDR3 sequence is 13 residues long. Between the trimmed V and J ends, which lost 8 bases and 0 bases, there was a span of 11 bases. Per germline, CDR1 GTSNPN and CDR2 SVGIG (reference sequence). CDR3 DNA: TGTGCCGCCGCTCAGGGTAGCAATCAGCCCCAGCATTTT. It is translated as CAAAQGSNQPQHF.